What follows is one T cell receptor (beta chain) and its context. Antigen unknown. With 4 bases clipped from V and 5 bases from J, the junction kept 22 bases outside the gene matches. The CDR3 runs 19 residues. Germline CDR1 is SGHTA and CDR2 is FQGNSA. This record belongs to a study of CD4 T cells in relation to SARS-CoV-2 and coronaviruses. Across the whole study: ViraFEST: roughly ten-day antigen culture of PBMCs, then TCR beta CDR3 sequencing.

Clones were read by immunoSEQ multiplex PCR, and TCRdb kept only the in-frame ones, dropping some. The sample shows about 29,000 clones, approximately 79% of them seen only once. CD4+ T cells from unexposed donors were obtained before the COVID-19 pandemic (2011-2018). CD4+ T cells were isolated from the cells after around 11 days of culture. The chain joins TRBV7-2 to TRBJ2-5; 7 bases are shared with TRBD2. This clonotype was obtained from a human donor in good health. Sequenced sample: CD4+ T cells from PBMCs, cultured in vitro. This chain's CDR3 is CASSYSSGYLGTRGETQYF. CDR3 nucleotides: TGTGCCAGCAGCTACTCTAGCGGTTATCTTGGGACGCGGGGGGAGACCCAGTACTTC.